Sequencing of this T cell receptor beta chain was carried out in a study of tumor-infiltrating lymphocytes in oesophageal squamous cell carcinoma. TCRdb fed the PCR reads into MiXCR, producing one record per CDR3 protein. Here the sample spans about 12,000 distinct CDR3 sequences, around half being singletons. The source is a female donor with esophageal squamous cell carcinoma. The sequencing input was esophageal tumor tissue.

The CDR3 reads CASIPPGSTDTQYF. The CDR3 region has the DNA TGTGCCAGCATCCCTCCCGGATCCACAGATACGCAGTATTTT. The chain carries TRBV12-3 or TRBV12-4 and TRBJ2-3; D unclear. This CDR3 contains 14 residues. Trimming took off 7 bases at V and 2 bases at J, with 13 bases between the two ends.